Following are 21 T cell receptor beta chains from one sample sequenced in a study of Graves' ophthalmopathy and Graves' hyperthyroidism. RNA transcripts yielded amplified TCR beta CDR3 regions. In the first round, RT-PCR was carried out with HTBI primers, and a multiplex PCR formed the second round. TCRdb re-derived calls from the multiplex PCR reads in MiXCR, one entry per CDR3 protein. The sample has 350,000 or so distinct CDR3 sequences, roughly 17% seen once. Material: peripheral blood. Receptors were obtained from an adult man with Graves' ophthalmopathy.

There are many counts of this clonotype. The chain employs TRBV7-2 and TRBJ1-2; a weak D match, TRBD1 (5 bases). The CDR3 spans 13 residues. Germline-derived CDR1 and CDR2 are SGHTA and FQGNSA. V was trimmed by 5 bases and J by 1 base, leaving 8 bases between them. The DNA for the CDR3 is TGTGCCAGCAGCATACAGGTTAACTATGGCTACACCTTC. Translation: CASSIQVNYGYTF.

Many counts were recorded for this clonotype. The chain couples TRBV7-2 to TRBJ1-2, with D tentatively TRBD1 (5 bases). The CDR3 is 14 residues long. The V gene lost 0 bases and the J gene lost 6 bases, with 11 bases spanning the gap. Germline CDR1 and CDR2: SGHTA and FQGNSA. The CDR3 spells CASSLAGGVDGYTF. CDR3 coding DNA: TGTGCCAGCAGCTTAGCGGGAGGGGTGGATGGCTACACCTTC.

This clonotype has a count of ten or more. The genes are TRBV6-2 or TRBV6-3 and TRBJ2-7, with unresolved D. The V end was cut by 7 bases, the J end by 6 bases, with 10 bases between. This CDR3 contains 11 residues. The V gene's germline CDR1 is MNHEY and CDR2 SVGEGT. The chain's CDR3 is CASTHSGEQYF. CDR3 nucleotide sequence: TGTGCCAGCACCCATTCCGGCGAGCAGTACTTC.

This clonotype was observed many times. Here the CDR3 reads CSVVGSDRETETQYF. CDR3 in DNA: TGCAGCGTTGTCGGTTCCGACCGGGAAACGGAGACCCAGTACTTC. The V call is TRBV29-1, the J call TRBJ2-5, with D possibly being TRBD2 (5 bases). CDR1 and CDR2 (germline): SQVTM, ANQGSEA. Trimming removed 4 bases at V and 5 bases at J, with 20 bases between. The CDR3 spans 15 residues.

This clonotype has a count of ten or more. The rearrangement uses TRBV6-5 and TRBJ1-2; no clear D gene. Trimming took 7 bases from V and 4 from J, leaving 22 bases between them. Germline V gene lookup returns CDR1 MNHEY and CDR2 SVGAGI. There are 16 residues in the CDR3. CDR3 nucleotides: TGTGCCAGCACCCCCCTCCGCGACGGCGCGCTCTATGGCTACACCTTC. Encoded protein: CASTPLRDGALYGYTF.

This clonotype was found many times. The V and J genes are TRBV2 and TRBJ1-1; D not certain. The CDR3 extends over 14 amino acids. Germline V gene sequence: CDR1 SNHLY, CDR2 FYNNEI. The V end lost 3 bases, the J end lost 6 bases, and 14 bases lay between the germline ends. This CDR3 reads CASSDHGVAAEAFF. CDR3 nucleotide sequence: TGTGCCAGCAGTGATCACGGGGTTGCGGCTGAAGCTTTCTTT.

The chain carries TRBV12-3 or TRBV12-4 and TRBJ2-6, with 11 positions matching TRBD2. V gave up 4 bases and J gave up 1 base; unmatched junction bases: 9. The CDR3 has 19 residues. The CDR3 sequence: CASSWVSLAGVSGANVLTF. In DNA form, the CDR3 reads TGTGCCAGCAGTTGGGTTTCACTAGCGGGAGTTTCTGGGGCCAACGTCCTGACTTTC.

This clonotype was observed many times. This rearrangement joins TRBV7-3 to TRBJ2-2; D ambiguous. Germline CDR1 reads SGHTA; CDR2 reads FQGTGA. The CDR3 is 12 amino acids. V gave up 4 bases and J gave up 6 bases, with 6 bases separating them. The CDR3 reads CASSSVSGELFF. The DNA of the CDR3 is TGTGCCAGCAGCTCCGTATCCGGGGAGCTGTTTTTT.

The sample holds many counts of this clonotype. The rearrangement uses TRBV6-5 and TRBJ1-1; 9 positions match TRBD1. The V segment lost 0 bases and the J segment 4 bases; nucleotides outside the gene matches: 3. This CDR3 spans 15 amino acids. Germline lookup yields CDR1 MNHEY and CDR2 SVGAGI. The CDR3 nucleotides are TGTGCCAGCAGTTACTCGACAGGGGGGGTCACTGAAGCTTTCTTT. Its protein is CASSYSTGGVTEAFF.

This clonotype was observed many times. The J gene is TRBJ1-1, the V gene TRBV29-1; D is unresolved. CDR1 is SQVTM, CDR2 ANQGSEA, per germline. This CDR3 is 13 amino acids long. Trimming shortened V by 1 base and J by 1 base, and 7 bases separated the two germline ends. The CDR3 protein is CSVEAPSNTEAFF. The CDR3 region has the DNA TGCAGCGTTGAAGCACCTTCGAACACTGAAGCTTTCTTT.

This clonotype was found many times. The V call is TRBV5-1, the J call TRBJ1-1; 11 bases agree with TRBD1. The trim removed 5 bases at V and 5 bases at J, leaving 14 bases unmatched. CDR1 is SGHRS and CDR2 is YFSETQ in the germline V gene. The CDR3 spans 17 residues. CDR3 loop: CASRRTGGLFSSTEAFF. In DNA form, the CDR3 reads TGCGCCAGCAGGCGGACAGGGGGCCTTTTCTCGAGTACTGAAGCTTTCTTT. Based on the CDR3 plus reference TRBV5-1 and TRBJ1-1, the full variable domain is KAGVTQTPRYLIKTRGQQVTLSCSPISGHRSVSWYQQTPGQGLQFLFEYFSETQRNKGNFPGRFSGRQFSNSRSEMNVSTLELGDSALYLCASRRTGGLFSSTEAFFGQGTRLTVV.

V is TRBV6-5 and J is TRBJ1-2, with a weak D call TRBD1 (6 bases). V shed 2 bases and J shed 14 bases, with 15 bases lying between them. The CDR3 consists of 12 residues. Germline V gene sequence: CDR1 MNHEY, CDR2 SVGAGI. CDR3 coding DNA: TGTGCCAGCAGTTACATAGCGGGACAAGTAACCTTC. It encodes CASSYIAGQVTF.

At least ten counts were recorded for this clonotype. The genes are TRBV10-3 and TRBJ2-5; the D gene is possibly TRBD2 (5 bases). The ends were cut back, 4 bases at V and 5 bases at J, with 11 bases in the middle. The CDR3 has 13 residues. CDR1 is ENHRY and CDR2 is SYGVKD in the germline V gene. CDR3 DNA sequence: TGTGCCATCAGTGCATCGGAGGTGGAGACCCAGTACTTC. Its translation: CAISASEVETQYF.

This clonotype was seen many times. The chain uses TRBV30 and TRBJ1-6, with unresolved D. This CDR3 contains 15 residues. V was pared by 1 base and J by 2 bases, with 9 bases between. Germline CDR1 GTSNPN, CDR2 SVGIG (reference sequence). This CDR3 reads CAWSDLGPYNSPLHF. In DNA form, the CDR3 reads TGTGCCTGGAGTGACCTAGGGCCCTATAATTCACCCCTCCACTTT.

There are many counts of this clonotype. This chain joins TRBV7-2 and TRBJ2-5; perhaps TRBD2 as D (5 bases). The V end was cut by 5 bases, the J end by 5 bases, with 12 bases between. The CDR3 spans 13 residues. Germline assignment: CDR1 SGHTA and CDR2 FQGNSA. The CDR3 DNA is TGTGCCAGCAGCGCCAGAGGGCGGGAGACCCAGTACTTC. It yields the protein CASSARGRETQYF. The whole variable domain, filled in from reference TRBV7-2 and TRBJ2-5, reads GAGVSQSPSNKVTEKGKDVELRCDPISGHTALYWYRQSLGQGLEFLIYFQGNSAPDKSGLPSDRFSAERTGGSVSTLTIQRTQQEDSAVYLCASSARGRETQYFGPGTRLLVL.

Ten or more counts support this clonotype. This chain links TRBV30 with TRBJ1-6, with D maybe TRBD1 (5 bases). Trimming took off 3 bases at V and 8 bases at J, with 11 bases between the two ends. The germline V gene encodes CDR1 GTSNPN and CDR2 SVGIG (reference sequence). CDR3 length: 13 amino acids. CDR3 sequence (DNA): TGTGCCTGGAGGCGGGACTCATATTCACCCCTCCACTTT. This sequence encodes CAWRRDSYSPLHF.

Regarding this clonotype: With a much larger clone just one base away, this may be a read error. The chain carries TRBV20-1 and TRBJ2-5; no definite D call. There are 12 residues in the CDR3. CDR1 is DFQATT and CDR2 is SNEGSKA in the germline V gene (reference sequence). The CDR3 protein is CSARRSQETLHF. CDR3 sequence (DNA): TGCAGTGCTAGAAGGAGCCAAGAGACCCTGCACTTC.

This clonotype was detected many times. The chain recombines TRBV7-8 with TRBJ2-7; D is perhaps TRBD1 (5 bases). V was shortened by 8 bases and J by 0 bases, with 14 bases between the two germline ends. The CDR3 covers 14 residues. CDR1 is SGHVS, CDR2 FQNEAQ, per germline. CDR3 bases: TGTGCCAGCCGGGTGACAGCCAGCTCCTACGAGCAGTACTTC. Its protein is CASRVTASSYEQYF.

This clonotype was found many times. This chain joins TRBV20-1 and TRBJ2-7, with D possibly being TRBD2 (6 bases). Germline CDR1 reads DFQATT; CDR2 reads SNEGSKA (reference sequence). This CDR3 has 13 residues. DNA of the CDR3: TGCAGCCCAGGGACTTCCCTATCCTACGAGCAGTACTTC. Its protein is CSPGTSLSYEQYF.

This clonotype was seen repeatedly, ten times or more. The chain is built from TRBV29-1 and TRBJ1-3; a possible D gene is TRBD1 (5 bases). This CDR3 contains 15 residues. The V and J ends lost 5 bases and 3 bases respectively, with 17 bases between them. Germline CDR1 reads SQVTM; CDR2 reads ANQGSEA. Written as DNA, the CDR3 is TGCAGCGTTAAGGTTGGCCAGGGCAGTGGAAACACCATATATTTT. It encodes CSVKVGQGSGNTIYF. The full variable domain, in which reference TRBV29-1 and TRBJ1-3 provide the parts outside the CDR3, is SAVISQKPSRDICQRGTSLTIQCQVDSQVTMMFWYRQQPGQSLTLIATANQGSEATYESGFVIDKFPISRPNLTFSTLTVSNMSPEDSSIYLCSVKVGQGSGNTIYFGEGSWLTVV.

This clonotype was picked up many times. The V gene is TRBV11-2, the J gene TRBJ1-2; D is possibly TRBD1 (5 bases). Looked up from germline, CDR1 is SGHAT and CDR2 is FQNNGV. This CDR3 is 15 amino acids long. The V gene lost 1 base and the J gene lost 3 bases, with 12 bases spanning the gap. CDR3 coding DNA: TGTGCCAGCAGCTTAGGTCCCCAGGGCCACTATGGCTACACCTTC. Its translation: CASSLGPQGHYGYTF.